This TCR beta chain comes out of a study of shared clonotypes between healthy human individuals. There are 12 residues in the CDR3. Trimming stripped 1 base from V and 6 bases from J, with 7 bases between. The germline CDR1 and CDR2 sequences are SEHNR and FQNEAQ (reference sequence). In the case of this clone: This same CDR3 is encoded by further DNA sequences in the sample.

Generated by immunoSEQ multiplex PCR, the TCRdb table keeps only in-frame clones and is missing some. The sample includes about 2 million clones, over 85% of them seen just once. Terminally differentiated effector memory CD45RA+ cells were excluded by CCR7 positive selection of CD45RO-negative cells. This chain joins TRBV7-9 and TRBJ2-7; D remains ambiguous. The source of this sequence is a man aged 18 to 29 in good health. Material: naive CD8+ T cells sorted from blood. The CDR3 DNA sequence: TGTGCCAGCAGCTTAGGAGTCCCCGAGCAGTACTTC. Protein sequence: CASSLGVPEQYF.